The entry below describes one T cell receptor beta chain. Its antigen is still unknown. These data originate in a study of T cell responses to AZD1222 COVID-19 vaccine. Broader study findings: The peak T cell response came first, and repertoires were sampled only after it.

Only in-frame clones appear in the TCRdb table, and some are missing; sequencing was by immunoSEQ multiplex PCR. The sample yields about 120,000 clones, more than 75% seen once. Germline V CDR1 and CDR2: MNHNS, SASEGT. CDR3 length equals 14 residues. Trimming shortened V by 0 bases and J by 10 bases, and 13 bases separated the two germline ends. The chain carries TRBV6-1 and TRBJ1-5; D is possibly TRBD1 (6 bases). The sequencing used peripheral blood, collected on day 0 of AZD1222 vaccination. This receptor was identified in an adult in good health. DNA for the CDR3: TGTGCCAGCAGTGAAGCGCCGTGGGGGCAACCCCAGCATTTT. Translation gives CASSEAPWGQPQHF.